The rows below give T cell receptor beta chains drawn from one sample of a study of identifying expanded T cells in peripheral blood. TCRdb's copy holds only in-frame clones and misses some; the assay was immunoSEQ multiplex PCR. The sample carries about 98,000 clones, more than 70% recorded once. Sequencing used blood. The receptor set was obtained from a person aged 18 to 75 in good health. The CDR3 runs from the conserved cysteine through the conserved F or W. D genes are given only for firm matches.

j_call d_call v_call cdr3_nt cdr3_aa
TRBJ2-7 TRBD2 TRBV7-2 TGTGCCAGCAGCATCGGACTAGCATCCTACGAGCAGTACTTC CASSIGLASYEQYF
TRBJ2-5 . TRBV2 TGTGCCAGCGGCTTACCTACAGGGGAGACCCAGTACTTC CASGLPTGETQYF
TRBJ2-7 . TRBV6-1 TGTGCCAGCGCAGGGGTCCCCTACGAGCAGTACTTC CASAGVPYEQYF
TRBJ2-7 . TRBV11-2 TGTGCCAGCAGCTCCACCACTGTTGGGGAGCAGTACTTC CASSSTTVGEQYF
TRBJ1-2 . TRBV1 TGCACCAGCAGCCACCAAACGGGGGGAGGGGTGGTTTTCTATGGCTACACCTTC CTSSHQTGGGVVFYGYTF
TRBJ2-7 . TRBV5-4 TGTGCCAGCAGCTCGAAGGGGACCATTAACGAGCAGTACTTC CASSSKGTINEQYF
TRBJ1-2 . TRBV6-1 TGTGCCAGCAGTGAACACACCAAGACCTATGGCTACACCTTC CASSEHTKTYGYTF
TRBJ1-4 . TRBV20-1 TGCAGTGCTTATGAAGGGGGGAAACTGTTTTTT CSAYEGGKLFF
TRBJ2-7 . TRBV6-5 TGTGCCAGCAGTCTGGTTGCCGCAGGAGGGCAGTACTTC CASSLVAAGGQYF
TRBJ1-4 . TRBV18 TGTGCCAGCTCAGAACAGGGTGCAACTAATGAAAAACTGTTTTTT CASSEQGATNEKLFF
TRBJ1-4 . TRBV6-5 TGTGCCAGCAGTCGCGACATCGCAACTAATGAAAAACTGTTTTTT CASSRDIATNEKLFF
TRBJ2-6 . TRBV28 TGTGCCAGCAGTTTTGGCGGAAGCTCTGGGGCCAACGTCCTGACTTTC CASSFGGSSGANVLTF
TRBJ2-5 TRBD2 TRBV6-5 TGTGCCAGCAGTCCTGTGGGAGGGTCGTTCGAGACCCAGTACTTC CASSPVGGSFETQYF